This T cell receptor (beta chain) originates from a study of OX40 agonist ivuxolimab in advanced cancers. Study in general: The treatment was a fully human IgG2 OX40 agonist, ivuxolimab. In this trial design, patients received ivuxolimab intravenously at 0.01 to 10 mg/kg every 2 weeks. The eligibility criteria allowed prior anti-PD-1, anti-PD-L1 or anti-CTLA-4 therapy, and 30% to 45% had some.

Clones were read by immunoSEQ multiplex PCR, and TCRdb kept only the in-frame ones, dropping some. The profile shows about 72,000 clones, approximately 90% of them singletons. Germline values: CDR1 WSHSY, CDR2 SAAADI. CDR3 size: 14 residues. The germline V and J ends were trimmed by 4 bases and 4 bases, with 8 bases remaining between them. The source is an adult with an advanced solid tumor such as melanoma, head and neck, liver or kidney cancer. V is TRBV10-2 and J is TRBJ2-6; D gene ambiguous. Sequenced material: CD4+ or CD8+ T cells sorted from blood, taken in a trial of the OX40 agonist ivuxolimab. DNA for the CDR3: TGCGCCAGCAGTGCAGCTTCGGGGGCCAACGTCCTGACTTTC. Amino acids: CASSAASGANVLTF.